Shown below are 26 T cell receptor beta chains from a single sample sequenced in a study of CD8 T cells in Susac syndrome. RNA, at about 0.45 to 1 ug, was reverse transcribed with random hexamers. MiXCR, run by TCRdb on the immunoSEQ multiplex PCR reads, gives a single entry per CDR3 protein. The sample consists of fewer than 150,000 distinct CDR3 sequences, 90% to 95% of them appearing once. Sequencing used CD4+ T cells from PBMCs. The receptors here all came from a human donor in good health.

The CDR3: CASSQARRTGELFF. The CDR3 bases are TGTGCCAGCAGCCAAGCTCGGAGGACCGGGGAGCTGTTTTTT. This chain links TRBV3-1 with TRBJ2-2; TRBD2 is a possible D gene (5 bases). The CDR3 totals 14 residues. The germline CDR1 and CDR2 sequences are LGHDT and YNNKEL (reference sequence). The V end lost 1 base, the J end lost 5 bases, and 8 bases lay between the germline ends.

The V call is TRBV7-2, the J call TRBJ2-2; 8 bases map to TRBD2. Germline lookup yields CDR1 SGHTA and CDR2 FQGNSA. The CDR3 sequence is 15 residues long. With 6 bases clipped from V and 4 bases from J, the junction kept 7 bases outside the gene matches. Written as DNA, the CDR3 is TGTGCCAGCAGTTTCACCGGGACTAGCACCGGGGAGCTGTTTTTT. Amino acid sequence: CASSFTGTSTGELFF.

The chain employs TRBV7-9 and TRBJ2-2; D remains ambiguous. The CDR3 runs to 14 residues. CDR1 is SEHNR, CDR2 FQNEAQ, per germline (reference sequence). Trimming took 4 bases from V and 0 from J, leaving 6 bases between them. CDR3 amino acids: CASSSDSNTGELFF. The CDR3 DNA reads TGTGCCAGCAGCTCAGACTCGAACACCGGGGAGCTGTTTTTT. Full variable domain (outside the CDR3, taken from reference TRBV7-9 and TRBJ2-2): DTGVSQNPRHKITKRGQNVTFRCDPISEHNRLYWYRQTLGQGPEFLTYFQNEAQLEKSRLLSDRFSAERPKGSFSTLEIQRTEQGDSAMYLCASSSDSNTGELFFGEGSRLTVL.

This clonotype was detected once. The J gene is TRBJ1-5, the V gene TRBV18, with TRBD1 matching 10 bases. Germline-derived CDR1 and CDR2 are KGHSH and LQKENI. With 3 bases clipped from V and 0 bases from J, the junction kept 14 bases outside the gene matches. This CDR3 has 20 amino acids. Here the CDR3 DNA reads TGTGCCAGCTCACCGATTTCCTGGGGACAGGGGCGGAATAGCAATCAGCCCCAGCATTTT. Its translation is CASSPISWGQGRNSNQPQHF.

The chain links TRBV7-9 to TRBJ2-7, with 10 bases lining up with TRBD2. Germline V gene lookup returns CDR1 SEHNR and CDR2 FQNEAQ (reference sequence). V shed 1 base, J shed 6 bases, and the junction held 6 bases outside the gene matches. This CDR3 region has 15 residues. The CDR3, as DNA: TGTGCCAGCAGCTTAGATGGTCTAGCGGGAGTCGAGCAGTACTTC. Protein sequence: CASSLDGLAGVEQYF.

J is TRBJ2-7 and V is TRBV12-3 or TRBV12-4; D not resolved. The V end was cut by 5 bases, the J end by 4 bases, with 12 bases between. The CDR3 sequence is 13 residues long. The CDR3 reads CASSRTDQYEQYF. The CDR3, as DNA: TGTGCCAGCAGTCGGACGGACCAGTACGAGCAGTACTTC.

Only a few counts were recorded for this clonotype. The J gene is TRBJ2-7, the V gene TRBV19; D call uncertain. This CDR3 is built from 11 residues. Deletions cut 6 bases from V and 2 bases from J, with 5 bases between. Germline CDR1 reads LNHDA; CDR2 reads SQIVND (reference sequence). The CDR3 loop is CASSDTYEQYF. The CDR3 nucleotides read TGTGCCAGTAGCGATACCTACGAGCAGTACTTC.

CDR3 coding DNA: TGCAGTGCTAGAGATCAGGGTGATACGCAGTATTTT. It specifies CSARDQGDTQYF. The V call is TRBV20-1, the J call TRBJ2-3; a weak D match, TRBD1 (5 bases). Trimming stripped 0 bases from V and 6 bases from J, with 7 bases between. CDR1 and CDR2 from the germline V gene are DFQATT and SNEGSKA (reference sequence). The CDR3 length is 12 residues.

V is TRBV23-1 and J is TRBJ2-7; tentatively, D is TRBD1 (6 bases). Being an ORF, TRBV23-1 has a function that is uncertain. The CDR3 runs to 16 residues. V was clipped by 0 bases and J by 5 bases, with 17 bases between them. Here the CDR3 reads CASSQSGPRGSDEQYF. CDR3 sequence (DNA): TGCGCCAGCAGTCAATCTGGGCCCAGGGGATCGGACGAGCAGTACTTC.

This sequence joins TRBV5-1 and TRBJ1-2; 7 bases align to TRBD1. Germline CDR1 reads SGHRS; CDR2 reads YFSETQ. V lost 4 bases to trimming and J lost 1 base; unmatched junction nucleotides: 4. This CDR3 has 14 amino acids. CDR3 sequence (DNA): TGCGCCAGCAGCAAGGACAGGAGTAACTATGGCTACACCTTC. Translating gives CASSKDRSNYGYTF.

This chain's CDR3 is CASSFRTGGWVETQYF. The CDR3 DNA is TGTGCCAGCAGCTTCAGGACAGGGGGTTGGGTAGAGACCCAGTACTTC. This rearrangement joins TRBV5-4 to TRBJ2-5; TRBD1 matches at 10 bases. The germline CDR1 and CDR2 sequences are SGHNT and YYREEE (reference sequence). V trimming: 2 bases; J trimming: 4 bases; junction bases outside the gene matches: 8. This CDR3 is built from 16 residues.

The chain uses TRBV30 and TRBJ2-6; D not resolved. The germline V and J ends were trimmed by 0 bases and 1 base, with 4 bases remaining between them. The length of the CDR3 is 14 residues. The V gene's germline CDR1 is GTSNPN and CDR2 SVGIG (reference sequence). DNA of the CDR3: TGTGCCTGGAGTGTCTCGTCTGGGGCCAACGTCCTGACTTTC. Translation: CAWSVSSGANVLTF.

The CDR3 region is CASSSSGHNPETQYF. CDR3 bases: TGTGCCAGCAGCTCGTCGGGCCACAACCCAGAGACCCAGTACTTC. The chain couples TRBV5-4 to TRBJ2-5; D is uncertain. V shed 3 bases and J shed 4 bases, with 16 bases lying between them. This CDR3 region has 15 residues. The germline CDR1 and CDR2 sequences are SGHNT and YYREEE (reference sequence).

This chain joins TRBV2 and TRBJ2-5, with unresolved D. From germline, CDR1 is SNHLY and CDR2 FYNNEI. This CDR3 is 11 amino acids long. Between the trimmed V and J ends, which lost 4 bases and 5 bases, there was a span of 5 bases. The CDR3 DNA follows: TGTGCCAGCAGTGTATGGGAGACCCAGTACTTC. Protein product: CASSVWETQYF. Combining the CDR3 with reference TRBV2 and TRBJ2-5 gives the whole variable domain EPEVTQTPSHQVTQMGQEVILRCVPISNHLYFYWYRQILGQKVEFLVSFYNNEISEKSEIFDDQFSVERPDGSNFTLKIRSTKLEDSAMYFCASSVWETQYFGPGTRLLVL.

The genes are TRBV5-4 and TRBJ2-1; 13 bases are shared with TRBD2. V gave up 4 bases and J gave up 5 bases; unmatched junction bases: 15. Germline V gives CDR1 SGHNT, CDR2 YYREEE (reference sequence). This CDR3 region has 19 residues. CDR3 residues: CASSPGLAGLPIRHNEQFF. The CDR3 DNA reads TGTGCCAGCAGCCCGGGACTAGCGGGACTCCCGATCAGACACAATGAGCAGTTCTTC.

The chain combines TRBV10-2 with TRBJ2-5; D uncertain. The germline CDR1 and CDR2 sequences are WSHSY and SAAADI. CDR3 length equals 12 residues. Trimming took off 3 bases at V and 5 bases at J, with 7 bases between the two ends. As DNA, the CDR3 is TGCGCCAGCAGTGAATGGGTGGAGACCCAGTACTTC. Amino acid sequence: CASSEWVETQYF.

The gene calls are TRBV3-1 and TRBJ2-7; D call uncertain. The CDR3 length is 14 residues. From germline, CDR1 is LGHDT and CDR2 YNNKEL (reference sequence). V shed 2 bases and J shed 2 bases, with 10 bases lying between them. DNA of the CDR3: TGTGCCAGCAGCCAAACCCCAGCAACCTACGAGCAGTACTTC. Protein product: CASSQTPATYEQYF.

CDR3 region: CASSLTSGTGETQYF. CDR3 DNA: TGCGCCAGCAGCTTGACTAGCGGGACGGGGGAGACCCAGTACTTC. The chain uses TRBV5-1 and TRBJ2-5; 10 nucleotides align to TRBD2. Trimming cost V 1 base and J 5 bases; bases outside gene matches: 5. The CDR3 loop spans 15 amino acids. Germline assignment: CDR1 SGHRS and CDR2 YFSETQ.

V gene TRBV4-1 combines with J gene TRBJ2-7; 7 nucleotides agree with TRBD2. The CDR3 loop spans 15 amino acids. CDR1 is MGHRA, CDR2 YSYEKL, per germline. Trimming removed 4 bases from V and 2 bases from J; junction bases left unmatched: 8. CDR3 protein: CASSPTGGSPYEQYF. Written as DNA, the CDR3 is TGCGCCAGCAGCCCCACGGGCGGGAGCCCCTACGAGCAGTACTTC.

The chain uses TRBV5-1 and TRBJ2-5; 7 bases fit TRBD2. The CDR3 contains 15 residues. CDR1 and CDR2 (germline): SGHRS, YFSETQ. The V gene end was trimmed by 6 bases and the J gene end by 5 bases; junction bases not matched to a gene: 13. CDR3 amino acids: CASIGLAGAIETQYF. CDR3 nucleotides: TGCGCCAGCATTGGGCTGGCGGGAGCAATCGAGACCCAGTACTTC.

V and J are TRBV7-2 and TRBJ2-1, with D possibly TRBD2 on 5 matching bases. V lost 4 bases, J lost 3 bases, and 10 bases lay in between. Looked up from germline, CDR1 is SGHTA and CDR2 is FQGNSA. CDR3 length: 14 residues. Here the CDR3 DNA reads TGTGCCAGCAGCTCCGGACTGATCTACAATGAGCAGTTCTTC. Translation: CASSSGLIYNEQFF.

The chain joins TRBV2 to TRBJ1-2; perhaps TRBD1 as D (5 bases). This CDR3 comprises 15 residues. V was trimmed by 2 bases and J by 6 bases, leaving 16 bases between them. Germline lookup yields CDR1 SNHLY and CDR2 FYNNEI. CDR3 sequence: CASSERQGSANGYTF. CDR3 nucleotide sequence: TGTGCCAGCAGTGAACGTCAGGGATCAGCCAATGGCTACACCTTC. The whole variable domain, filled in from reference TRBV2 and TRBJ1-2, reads EPEVTQTPSHQVTQMGQEVILRCVPISNHLYFYWYRQILGQKVEFLVSFYNNEISEKSEIFDDQFSVERPDGSNFTLKIRSTKLEDSAMYFCASSERQGSANGYTFGSGTRLTVV.

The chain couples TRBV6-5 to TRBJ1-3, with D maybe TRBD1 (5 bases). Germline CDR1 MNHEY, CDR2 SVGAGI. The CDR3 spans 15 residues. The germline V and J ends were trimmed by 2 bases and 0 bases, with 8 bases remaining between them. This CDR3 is CASSYRQSSGNTIYF. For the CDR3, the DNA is TGTGCCAGCAGTTACCGACAGAGCTCTGGAAACACCATATATTTT.

The chain's CDR3 is CASSLKTQYF. CDR3 coding DNA: TGTGCCAGCAGCTTGAAGACCCAGTACTTC. The rearrangement links TRBV5-8 to TRBJ2-5; D gene uncertain. The V and J ends lost 1 base and 6 bases respectively, with 1 base between them. Germline-derived CDR1 and CDR2 are SGHTS and YDEGEE. This CDR3 is built from 10 residues.

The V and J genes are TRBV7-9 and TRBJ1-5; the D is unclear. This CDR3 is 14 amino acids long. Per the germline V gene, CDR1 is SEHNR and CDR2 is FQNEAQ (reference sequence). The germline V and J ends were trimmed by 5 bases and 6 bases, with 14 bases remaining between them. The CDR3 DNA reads TGTGCCAGCAGCCGCGCAGGATCGTTTCAGCCCCAGCATTTT. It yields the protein CASSRAGSFQPQHF.

CDR3 region: CASSLDGSPLTEAFF. DNA of the CDR3: TGCGCCAGCAGCTTGGATGGTAGTCCTCTCACTGAAGCTTTCTTT. J is TRBJ1-1 and V is TRBV5-1; D is undetermined. V was pared by 0 bases and J by 4 bases, with 13 bases between. Germline CDR1 reads SGHRS; CDR2 reads YFSETQ. The CDR3 sequence is 15 residues long.